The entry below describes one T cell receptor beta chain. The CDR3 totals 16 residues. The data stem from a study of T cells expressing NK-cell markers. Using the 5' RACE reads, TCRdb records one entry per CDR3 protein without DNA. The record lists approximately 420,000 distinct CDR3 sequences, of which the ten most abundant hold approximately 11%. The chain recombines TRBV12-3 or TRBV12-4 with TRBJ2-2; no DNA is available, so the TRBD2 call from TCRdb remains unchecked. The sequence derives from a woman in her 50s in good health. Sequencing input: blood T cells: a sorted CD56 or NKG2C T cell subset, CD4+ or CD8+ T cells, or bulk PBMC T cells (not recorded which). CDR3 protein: CASSFTLASNTGELFF.